This T cell receptor (beta chain) is from a study of shared clonotypes between healthy human individuals. Produced via immunoSEQ multiplex PCR; TCRdb's table is partial and in-frame only. The sample gives over 2 million clones, 95% of which show up once; more than 0.1% is in the top ten. The junction had 11 bases not matched to a gene; V was cut back by 4 bases and J by 2 bases. The CDR3 is 18 amino acids. CDR1 MGHRA and CDR2 YSYEKL come from the germline V gene. This clone was detected only once. This clonotype was obtained from a man aged 18 to 29 in good health. The specimen was naive CD4+ T cells sorted from blood. The subset is: CD45RA+ positively selected. The chain carries TRBV4-1 and TRBJ1-5; 10 nucleotides align to TRBD1. Here the CDR3 DNA reads TGCGCCAGCAGCCTCGGACAGGGGGTTTCGTTTCGCAATCAGCCCCAGCATTTT. It encodes CASSLGQGVSFRNQPQHF.